This T cell receptor (beta chain) was identified during a study of cytomegalovirus exposure and HLA in healthy donors. Study-level points and caveats: The investigators catalogued 150 or so TCR beta chains as cytomegalovirus-associated.

This clone has more than one count but fewer than ten. No antigen is known for it. Data came from immunoSEQ multiplex PCR; TCRdb stores just in-frame clones and leaves some out. The table shows approximately 240,000 clones, with approximately 90% occurring only once. The CDR3 has 11 amino acids. Trimming cost V 4 bases and J 7 bases, with 8 bases left between them. Germline V CDR1 and CDR2: DFQATT, SNEGSKA (reference sequence). V is TRBV20-1 and J is TRBJ2-1; TRBD1 might be the D (6 bases). This TCR was sampled from a woman under 30 in good health and CMV-seronegative. What was sequenced was PBMCs. The CDR3 region has the DNA TGCAGTGCTACCAGGGGAAATGAGCAGTTCTTC. This sequence encodes CSATRGNEQFF.